Listed below are T cell receptor beta chains from one sample, sequenced in a study of patients and donors after allogeneic stem cell transplantation. TCRdb redid the calling of the RT-PCR reads with MiXCR, one entry per CDR3 protein. The sample records about 160,000 distinct CDR3 sequences, 30% being singletons. The sample was blood, either unsorted or a sorted T cell fraction (not recorded which). Receptors originate from a human donor who was either an allogeneic HSCT recipient or a stem cell or donor lymphocyte infusion donor (not recorded which). It is not recorded whose cells these are; they may come from a transplant donor. The CDR3 runs from the conserved cysteine through the conserved F or W. The order of the fields is J gene, V gene, D gene, clone size, CDR3 DNA, CDR3 protein. A D gene is named only where the DNA matches it firmly. Clone size is not always given. Where it is, it says once, few, many or a class for expanded clones.

j_gene: TRBJ1-3
v_gene: TRBV20-1
d_gene: .
abundance: few
CDR3nt: TGCAGTGCTAGGCTTGACGAAAGAGGGGTATTCTCTGGAAACACCATATATTTT
CDR3aa: CSARLDERGVFSGNTIYF

j_gene: TRBJ1-5
v_gene: TRBV7-6
d_gene: .
abundance: many
CDR3nt: TGTGCCAGCAGCTTAGCTGGGGACCAGCCCCAGCATTTT
CDR3aa: CASSLAGDQPQHF

j_gene: TRBJ2-1
v_gene: TRBV6-5
d_gene: .
abundance: few
CDR3nt: TGTGCCAGCAGTTACACGGCTCCAAACGACAATGAGCAGTTCTTC
CDR3aa: CASSYTAPNDNEQFF

j_gene: TRBJ2-3
v_gene: TRBV20-1
d_gene: .
abundance: once
CDR3nt: TGCAGTGCTAGCAAAACCCGGGACTTAGATACGCAGTATTTT
CDR3aa: CSASKTRDLDTQYF

j_gene: TRBJ2-5
v_gene: TRBV12-3/TRBV12-4
d_gene: TRBD2
abundance: few
CDR3nt: TGTGCCAGCAGTTTCGGACTAGTGGAGACCCAGTACTTC
CDR3aa: CASSFGLVETQYF

j_gene: TRBJ1-5
v_gene: TRBV7-9
d_gene: .
abundance: .
CDR3nt: TGTGCCAGCAGCTTAGGAGCAGGGAGGGATAGCAATCAGCCCCAGCATTTT
CDR3aa: CASSLGAGRDSNQPQHF

j_gene: TRBJ2-5
v_gene: TRBV25-1
d_gene: TRBD1
abundance: few
CDR3nt: TGTGCCAGCAGTGTCTCAGGGGGCCAAGAGACCCAGTACTTC
CDR3aa: CASSVSGGQETQYF

j_gene: TRBJ2-7
v_gene: TRBV4-2
d_gene: .
abundance: .
CDR3nt: TGTGCCAGCAGCGCCTCCTGGGCGACTGACGAGCAGTACTTC
CDR3aa: CASSASWATDEQYF

j_gene: TRBJ2-5
v_gene: TRBV12-3/TRBV12-4
d_gene: .
abundance: .
CDR3nt: TGTGCCAGCAGTTTGGGGGGCGGCCAGACCCAGTACTTC
CDR3aa: CASSLGGGQTQYF

j_gene: TRBJ2-7
v_gene: TRBV15
d_gene: TRBD1
abundance: .
CDR3nt: TGTGCCACCAGCAGGGTGGGACAGGGGGCCGGCGAGCAGTACTTC
CDR3aa: CATSRVGQGAGEQYF

j_gene: TRBJ2-7
v_gene: TRBV6-1
d_gene: TRBD1
abundance: once
CDR3nt: TGTGCCAGCAGTGAAGTACAGGGGATCTACGAGCAGTACTTC
CDR3aa: CASSEVQGIYEQYF

j_gene: TRBJ1-4
v_gene: TRBV20-1
d_gene: .
abundance: .
CDR3nt: TGCAGTGCTACAGTAGGCCTTCTTGCCCTTTTT
CDR3aa: CSATVGLLALF

j_gene: TRBJ2-5
v_gene: TRBV5-1
d_gene: .
abundance: .
CDR3nt: TGCGCCAGCAGCTTGGGCCCGGGCCAAGAGACCCAGTACTTC
CDR3aa: CASSLGPGQETQYF

j_gene: TRBJ1-4
v_gene: TRBV5-1
d_gene: .
abundance: few
CDR3nt: TGCGCCAGCAGCTTGATAGGGGGGAGGAATGAAAAACTGTTTTTT
CDR3aa: CASSLIGGRNEKLFF

j_gene: TRBJ1-5
v_gene: TRBV15
d_gene: .
abundance: many
CDR3nt: TGTGCCACCAGCAAACCATCGTCGGGGGATAGCAATCAGCCCCAGCATTTT
CDR3aa: CATSKPSSGDSNQPQHF

j_gene: TRBJ2-7
v_gene: TRBV4-3
d_gene: .
abundance: once
CDR3nt: TGCGCCAGCAGCCAGAATCGGGTCGAGCAGTACTTC
CDR3aa: CASSQNRVEQYF

j_gene: TRBJ2-1
v_gene: TRBV5-1
d_gene: TRBD2
abundance: .
CDR3nt: TGCGCCACCGCGAGCGGGACTCGGAATGAGCAGTTCTTC
CDR3aa: CATASGTRNEQFF

j_gene: TRBJ2-7
v_gene: TRBV29-1
d_gene: .
abundance: .
CDR3nt: TGCAGCGTCGGACAGAGGGCCTACGAGCAGTACTTC
CDR3aa: CSVGQRAYEQYF